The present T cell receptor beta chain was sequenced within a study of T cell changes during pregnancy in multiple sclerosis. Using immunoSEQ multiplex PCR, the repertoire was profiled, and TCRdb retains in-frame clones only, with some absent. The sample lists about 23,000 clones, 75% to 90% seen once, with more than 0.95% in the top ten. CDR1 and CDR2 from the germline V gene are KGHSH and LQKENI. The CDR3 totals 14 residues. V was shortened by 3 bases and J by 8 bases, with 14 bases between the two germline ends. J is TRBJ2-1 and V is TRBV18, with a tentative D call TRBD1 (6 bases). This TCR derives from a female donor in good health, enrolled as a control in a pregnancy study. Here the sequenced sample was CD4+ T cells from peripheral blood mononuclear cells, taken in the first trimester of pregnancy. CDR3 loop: CASSPPVRGHEQFF. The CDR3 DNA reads TGTGCCAGCTCACCCCCCGTCAGGGGCCATGAGCAGTTCTTC.